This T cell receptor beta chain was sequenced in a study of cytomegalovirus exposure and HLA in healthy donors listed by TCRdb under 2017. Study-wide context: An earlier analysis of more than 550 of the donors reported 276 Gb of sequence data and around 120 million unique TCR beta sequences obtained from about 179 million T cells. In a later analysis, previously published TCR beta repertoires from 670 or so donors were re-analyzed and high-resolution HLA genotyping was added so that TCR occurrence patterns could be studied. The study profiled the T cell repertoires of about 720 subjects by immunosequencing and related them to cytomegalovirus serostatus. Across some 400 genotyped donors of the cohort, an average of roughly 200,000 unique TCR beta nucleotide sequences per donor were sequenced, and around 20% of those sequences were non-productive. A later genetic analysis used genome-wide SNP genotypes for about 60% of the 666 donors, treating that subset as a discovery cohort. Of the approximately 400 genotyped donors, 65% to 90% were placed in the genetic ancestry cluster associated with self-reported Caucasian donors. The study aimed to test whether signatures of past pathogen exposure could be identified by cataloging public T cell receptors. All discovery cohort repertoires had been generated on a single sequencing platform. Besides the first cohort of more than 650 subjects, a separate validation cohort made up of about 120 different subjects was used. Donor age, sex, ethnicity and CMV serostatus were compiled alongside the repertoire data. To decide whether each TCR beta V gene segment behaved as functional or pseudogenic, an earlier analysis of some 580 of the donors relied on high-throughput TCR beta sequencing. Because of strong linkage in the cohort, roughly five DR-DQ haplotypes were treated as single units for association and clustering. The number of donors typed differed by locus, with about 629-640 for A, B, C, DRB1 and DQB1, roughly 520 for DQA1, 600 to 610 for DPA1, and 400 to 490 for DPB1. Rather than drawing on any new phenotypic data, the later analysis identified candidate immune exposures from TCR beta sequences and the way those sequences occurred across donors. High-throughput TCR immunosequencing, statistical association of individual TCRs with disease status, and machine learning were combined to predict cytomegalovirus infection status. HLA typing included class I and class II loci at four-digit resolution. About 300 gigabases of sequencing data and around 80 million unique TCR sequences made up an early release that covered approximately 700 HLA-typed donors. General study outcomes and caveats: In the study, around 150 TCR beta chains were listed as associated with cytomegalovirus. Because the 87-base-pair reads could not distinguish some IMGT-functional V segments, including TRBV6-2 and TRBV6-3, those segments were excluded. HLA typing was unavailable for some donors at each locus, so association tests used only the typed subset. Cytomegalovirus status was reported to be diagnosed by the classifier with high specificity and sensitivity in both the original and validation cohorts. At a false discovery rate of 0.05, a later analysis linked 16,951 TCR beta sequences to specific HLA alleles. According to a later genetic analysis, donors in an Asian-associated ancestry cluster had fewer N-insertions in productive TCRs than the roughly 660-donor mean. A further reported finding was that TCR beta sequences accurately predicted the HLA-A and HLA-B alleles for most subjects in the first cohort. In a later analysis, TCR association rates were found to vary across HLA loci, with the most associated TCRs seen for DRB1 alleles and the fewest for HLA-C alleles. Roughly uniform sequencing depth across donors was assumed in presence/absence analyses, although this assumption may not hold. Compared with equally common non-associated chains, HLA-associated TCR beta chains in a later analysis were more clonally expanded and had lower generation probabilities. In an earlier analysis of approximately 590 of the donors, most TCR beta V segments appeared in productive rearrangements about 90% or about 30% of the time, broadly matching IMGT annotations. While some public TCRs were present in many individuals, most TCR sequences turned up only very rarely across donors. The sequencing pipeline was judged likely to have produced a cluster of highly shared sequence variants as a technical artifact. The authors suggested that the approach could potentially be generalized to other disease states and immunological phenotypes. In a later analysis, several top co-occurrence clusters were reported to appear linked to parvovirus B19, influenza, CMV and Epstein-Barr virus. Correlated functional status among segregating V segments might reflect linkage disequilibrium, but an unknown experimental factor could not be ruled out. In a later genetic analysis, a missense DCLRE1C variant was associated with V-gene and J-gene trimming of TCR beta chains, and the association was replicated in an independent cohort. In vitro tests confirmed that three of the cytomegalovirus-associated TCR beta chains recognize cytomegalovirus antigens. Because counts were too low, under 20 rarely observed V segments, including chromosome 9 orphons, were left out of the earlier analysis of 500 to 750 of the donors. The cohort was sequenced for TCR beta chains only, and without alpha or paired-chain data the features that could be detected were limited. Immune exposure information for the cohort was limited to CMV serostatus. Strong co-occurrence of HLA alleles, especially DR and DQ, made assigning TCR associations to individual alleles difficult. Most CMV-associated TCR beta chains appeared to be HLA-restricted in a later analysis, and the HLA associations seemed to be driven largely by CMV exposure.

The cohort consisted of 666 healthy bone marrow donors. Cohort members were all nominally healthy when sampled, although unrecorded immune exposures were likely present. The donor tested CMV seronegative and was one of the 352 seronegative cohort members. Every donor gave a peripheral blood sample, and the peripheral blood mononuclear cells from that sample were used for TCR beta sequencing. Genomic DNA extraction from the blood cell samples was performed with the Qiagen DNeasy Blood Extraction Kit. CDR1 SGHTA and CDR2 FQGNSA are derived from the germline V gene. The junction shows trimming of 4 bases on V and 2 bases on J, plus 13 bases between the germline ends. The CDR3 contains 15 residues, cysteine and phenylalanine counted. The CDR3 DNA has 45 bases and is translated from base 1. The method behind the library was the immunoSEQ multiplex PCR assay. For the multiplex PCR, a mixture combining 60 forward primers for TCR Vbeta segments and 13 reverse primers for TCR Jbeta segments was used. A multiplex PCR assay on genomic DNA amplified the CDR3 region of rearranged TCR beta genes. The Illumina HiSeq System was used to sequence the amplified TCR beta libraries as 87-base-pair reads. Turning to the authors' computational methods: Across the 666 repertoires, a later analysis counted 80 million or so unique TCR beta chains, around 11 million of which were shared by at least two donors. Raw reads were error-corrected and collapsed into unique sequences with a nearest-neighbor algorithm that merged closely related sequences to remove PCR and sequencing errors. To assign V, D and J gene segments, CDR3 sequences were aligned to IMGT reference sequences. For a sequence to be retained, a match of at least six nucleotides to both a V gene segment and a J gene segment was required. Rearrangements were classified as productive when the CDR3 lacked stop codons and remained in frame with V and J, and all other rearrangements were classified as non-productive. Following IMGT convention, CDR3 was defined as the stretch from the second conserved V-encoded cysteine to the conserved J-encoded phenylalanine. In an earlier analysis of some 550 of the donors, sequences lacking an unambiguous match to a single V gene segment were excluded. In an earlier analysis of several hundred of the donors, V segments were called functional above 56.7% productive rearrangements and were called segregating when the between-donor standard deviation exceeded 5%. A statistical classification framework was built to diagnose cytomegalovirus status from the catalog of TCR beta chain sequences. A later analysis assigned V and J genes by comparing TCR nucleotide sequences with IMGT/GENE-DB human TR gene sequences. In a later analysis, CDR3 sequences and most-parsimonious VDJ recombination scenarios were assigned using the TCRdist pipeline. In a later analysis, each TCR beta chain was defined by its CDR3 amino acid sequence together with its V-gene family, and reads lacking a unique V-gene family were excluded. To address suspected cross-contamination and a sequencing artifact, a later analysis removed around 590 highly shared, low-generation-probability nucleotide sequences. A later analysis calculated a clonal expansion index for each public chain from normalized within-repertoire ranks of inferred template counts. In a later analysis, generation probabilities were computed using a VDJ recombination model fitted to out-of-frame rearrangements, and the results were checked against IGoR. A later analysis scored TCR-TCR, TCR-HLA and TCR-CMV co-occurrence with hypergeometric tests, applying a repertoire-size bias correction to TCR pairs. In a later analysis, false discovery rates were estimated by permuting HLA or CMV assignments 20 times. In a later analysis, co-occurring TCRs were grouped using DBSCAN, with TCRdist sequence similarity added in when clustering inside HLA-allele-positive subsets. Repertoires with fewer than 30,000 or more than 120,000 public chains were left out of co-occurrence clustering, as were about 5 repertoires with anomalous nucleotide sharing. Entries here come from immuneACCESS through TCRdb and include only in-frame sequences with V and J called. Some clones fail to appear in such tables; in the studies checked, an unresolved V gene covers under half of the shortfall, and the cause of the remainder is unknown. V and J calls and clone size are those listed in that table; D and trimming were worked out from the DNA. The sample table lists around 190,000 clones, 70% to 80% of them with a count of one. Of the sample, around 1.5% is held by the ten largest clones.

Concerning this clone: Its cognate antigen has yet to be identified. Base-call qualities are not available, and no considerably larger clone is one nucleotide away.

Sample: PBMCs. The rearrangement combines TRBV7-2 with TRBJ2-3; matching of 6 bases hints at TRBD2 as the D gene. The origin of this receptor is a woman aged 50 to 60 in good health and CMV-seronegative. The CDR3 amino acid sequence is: CASSSGLGHTDTQYF. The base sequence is TGTGCCAGCAGCTCGGGACTCGGCCACACAGATACGCAGTATTTT.